This section outlines one TCR beta chain sequence together with its context. The sample belongs to a study of blood T cell repertoires in COVID-19. In the authors' workflow: Counts of nucleated cells, estimated from reference gene primer amplification, were obtained. Repertoires were generated with immunoSEQ multiplex PCR, while TCRdb's copy carries only in-frame clones and drops some. V and J calls and clone size come straight from that table; D and trimming were deduced from the DNA. The sample shows 300,000 to 450,000 clones, roughly 90% of them seen only once. Seattle patients were enrolled while actively infected and followed longitudinally. The CDR3 runs 14 residues. Germline loops: CDR1 SEHNR, CDR2 FQNEAQ (reference sequence). V was trimmed by 5 bases and J by 5 bases, leaving 13 bases between them.

This clonotype was sampled from a woman in her thirties with COVID-19, enrolled during active disease. Specimen: peripheral blood. The chain links TRBV7-9 to TRBJ2-1; D is undetermined. The CDR3 protein is CASSRVEPHNEQFF. CDR3 nucleotides: TGTGCCAGCAGCCGGGTGGAGCCCCACAATGAGCAGTTCTTC.